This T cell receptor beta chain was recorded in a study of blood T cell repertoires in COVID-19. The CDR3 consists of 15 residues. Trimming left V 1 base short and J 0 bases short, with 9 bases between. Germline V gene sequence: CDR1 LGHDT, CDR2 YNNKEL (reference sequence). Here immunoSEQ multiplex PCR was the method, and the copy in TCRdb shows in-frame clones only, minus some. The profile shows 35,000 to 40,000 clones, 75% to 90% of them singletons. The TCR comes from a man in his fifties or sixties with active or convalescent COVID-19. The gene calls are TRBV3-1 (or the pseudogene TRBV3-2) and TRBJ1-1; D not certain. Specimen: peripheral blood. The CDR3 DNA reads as TGTGCCAGCAGCCAAGCGGCAGGAATGAACACTGAAGCTTTCTTT. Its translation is CASSQAAGMNTEAFF.